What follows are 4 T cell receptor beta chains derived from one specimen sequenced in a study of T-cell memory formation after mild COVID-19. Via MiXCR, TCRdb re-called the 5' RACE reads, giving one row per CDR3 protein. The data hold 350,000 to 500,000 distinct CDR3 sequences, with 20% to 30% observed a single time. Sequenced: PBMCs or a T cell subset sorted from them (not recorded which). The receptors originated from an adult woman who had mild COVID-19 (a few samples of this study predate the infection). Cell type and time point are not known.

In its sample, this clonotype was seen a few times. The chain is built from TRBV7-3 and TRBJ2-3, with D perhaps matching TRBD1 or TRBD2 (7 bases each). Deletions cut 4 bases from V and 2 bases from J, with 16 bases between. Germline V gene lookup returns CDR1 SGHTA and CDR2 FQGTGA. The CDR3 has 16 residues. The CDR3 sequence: CASSSQGGVPTDTQYF. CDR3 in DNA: TGTGCCAGCAGCTCCCAGGGGGGGGTACCCACAGATACGCAGTATTTT. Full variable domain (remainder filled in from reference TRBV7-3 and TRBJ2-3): GAGVSQTPSNKVTEKGKYVELRCDPISGHTALYWYRQSLGQGPEFLIYFQGTGAADDSGLPNDRFFAVRPEGSVSTLKIQRTERGDSAVYLCASSSQGGVPTDTQYFGPGTRLTVL.

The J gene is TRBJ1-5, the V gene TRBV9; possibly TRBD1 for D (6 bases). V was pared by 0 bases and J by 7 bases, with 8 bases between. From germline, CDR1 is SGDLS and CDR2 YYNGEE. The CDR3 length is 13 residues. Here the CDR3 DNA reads TGTGCCAGCAGCGTAGCGGGGGGCCAGCCCCAGCATTTT. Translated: CASSVAGGQPQHF.

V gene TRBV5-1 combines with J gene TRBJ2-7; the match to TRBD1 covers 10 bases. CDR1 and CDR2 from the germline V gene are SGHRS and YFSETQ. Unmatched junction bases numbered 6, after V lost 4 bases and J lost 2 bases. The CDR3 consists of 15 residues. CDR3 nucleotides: TGCGCCAGCAGCCGCCGGGACAGGGGTCCCTACGAGCAGTACTTC. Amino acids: CASSRRDRGPYEQYF. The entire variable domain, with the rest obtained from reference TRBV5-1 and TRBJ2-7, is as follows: KAGVTQTPRYLIKTRGQQVTLSCSPISGHRSVSWYQQTPGQGLQFLFEYFSETQRNKGNFPGRFSGRQFSNSRSEMNVSTLELGDSALYLCASSRRDRGPYEQYFGPGTRLTVT.

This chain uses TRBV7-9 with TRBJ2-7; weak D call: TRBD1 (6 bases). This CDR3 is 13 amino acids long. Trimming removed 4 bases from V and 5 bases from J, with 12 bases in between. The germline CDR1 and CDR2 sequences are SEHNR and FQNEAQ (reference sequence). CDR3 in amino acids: CASSYTGFDEQYF. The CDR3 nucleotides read TGTGCCAGCAGCTACACAGGGTTTGACGAGCAGTACTTC.